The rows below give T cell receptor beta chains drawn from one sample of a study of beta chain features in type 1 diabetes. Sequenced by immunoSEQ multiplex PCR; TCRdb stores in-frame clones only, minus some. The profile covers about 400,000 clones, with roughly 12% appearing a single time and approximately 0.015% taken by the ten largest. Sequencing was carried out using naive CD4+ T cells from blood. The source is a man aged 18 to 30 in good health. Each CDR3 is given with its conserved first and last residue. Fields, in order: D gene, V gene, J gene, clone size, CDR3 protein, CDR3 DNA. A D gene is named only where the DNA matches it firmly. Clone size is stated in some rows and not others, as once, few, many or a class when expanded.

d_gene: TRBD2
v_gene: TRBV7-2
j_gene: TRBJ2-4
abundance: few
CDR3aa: CASSRYPRGEGNIQYF
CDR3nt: TGTGCCAGCAGCAGATACCCCCGGGGGGAGGGGAACATTCAGTACTTC

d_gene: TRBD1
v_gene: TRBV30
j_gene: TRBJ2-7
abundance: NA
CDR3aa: CAWNRDRKSYEQYF
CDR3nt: TGTGCCTGGAACCGGGACAGAAAGTCCTACGAGCAGTACTTC

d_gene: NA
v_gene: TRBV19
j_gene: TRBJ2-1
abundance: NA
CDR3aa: CASSMGRAENNEQFF
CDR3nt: TGTGCCAGTAGTATGGGGAGAGCAGAGAATAATGAGCAGTTCTTC

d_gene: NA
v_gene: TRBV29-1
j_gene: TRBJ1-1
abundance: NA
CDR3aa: CSVASSLNTEAFF
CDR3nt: TGCAGCGTTGCCTCGAGCCTCAACACTGAAGCTTTCTTT

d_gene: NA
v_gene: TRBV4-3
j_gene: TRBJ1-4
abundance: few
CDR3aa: CASSQGGGYNEKLFF
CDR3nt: TGCGCCAGCAGCCAAGGGGGGGGGTATAATGAAAAACTGTTTTTT

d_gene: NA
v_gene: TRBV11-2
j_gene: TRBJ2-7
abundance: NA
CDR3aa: CASSLDWGTEGSDEQYF
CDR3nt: TGTGCCAGCAGCTTAGATTGGGGTACTGAGGGCAGCGACGAGCAGTACTTC

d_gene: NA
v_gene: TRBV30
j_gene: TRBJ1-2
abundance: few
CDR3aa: CAWSVQGVGYTF
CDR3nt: TGTGCCTGGAGTGTACAGGGTGTAGGCTACACCTTC

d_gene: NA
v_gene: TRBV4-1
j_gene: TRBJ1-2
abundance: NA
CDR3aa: CASSPSSYNYGYTF
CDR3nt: TGCGCCAGCAGCCCCAGTTCGTACAACTATGGCTACACCTTC

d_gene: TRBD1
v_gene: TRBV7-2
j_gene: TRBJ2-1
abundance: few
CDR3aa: CASSWRTGDFYNEQFF
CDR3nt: TGTGCCAGCAGCTGGAGGACAGGAGATTTCTACAATGAGCAGTTCTTC

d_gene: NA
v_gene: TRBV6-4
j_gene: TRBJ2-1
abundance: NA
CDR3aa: CASSPTVNSYNEQFF
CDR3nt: TGTGCCAGCAGTCCGACAGTTAACTCCTACAATGAGCAGTTCTTC

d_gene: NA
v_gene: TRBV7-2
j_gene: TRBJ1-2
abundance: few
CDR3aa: CASSPTRGQSGYTF
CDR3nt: TGTGCCAGCAGCCCCACGCGGGGCCAGTCGGGCTACACCTTC

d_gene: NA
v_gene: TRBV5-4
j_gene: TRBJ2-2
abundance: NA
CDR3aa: CARTRRSGIDTGELFF
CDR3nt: TGTGCCAGGACTAGGCGGTCGGGCATCGACACCGGGGAGCTGTTTTTT

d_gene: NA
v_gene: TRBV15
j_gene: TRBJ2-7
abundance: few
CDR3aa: CATSRGISYEQYF
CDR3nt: TGTGCCACCAGCCGGGGGATTTCCTACGAGCAGTACTTC

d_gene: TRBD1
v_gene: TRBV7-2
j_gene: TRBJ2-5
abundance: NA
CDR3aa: CASSQGQGETQYF
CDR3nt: TGTGCCAGCAGCCAGGGACAGGGAGAGACCCAGTACTTC

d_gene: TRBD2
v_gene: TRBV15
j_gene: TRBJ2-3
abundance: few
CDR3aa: CATSRDVAGGSDTQYF
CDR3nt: TGTGCCACCAGCAGAGATGTGGCGGGAGGGTCAGATACGCAGTATTTT

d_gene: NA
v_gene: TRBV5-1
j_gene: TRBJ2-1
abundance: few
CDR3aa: CASSLTGVGNEQFF
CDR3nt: TGCGCCAGCAGCTTGACGGGAGTAGGTAATGAGCAGTTCTTC

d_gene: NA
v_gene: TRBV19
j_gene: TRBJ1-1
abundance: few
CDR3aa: CASNGQDRIEAFF
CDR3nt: TGTGCCAGTAATGGGCAGGATCGGATTGAAGCTTTCTTT

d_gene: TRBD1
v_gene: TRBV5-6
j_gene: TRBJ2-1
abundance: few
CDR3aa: CASSFKGQGGYNEQFF
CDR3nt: TGTGCCAGCAGCTTTAAGGGACAGGGGGGGTACAATGAGCAGTTCTTC

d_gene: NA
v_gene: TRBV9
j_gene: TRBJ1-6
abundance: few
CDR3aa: CASRRNQANSPLHF
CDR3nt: TGTGCCAGCAGGCGTAATCAGGCTAATTCACCCCTCCACTTT

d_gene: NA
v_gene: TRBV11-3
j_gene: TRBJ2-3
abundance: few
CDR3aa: CASSKGVPADTQYF
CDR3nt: TGTGCCAGCAGCAAAGGGGTCCCGGCAGATACGCAGTATTTT

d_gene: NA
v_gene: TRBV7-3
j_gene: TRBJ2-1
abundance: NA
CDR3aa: CASSLRYNEQFF
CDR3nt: TGTGCCAGCAGCTTGAGGTACAATGAGCAGTTCTTC

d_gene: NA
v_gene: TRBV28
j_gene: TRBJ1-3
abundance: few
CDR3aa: CASSFWAGLSGNTIYF
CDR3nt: TGTGCCAGCAGTTTTTGGGCAGGACTCTCTGGAAACACCATATATTTT

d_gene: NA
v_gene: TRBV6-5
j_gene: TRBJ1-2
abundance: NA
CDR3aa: CASSYRENYGYTF
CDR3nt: TGTGCCAGCAGTTACCGGGAAAACTATGGCTACACCTTC

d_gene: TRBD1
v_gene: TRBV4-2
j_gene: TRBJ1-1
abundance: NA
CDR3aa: CASSQLPPGQGFVDTEAFF
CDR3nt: TGTGCCAGCAGCCAGCTCCCTCCGGGACAGGGGTTTGTAGACACTGAAGCTTTCTTT

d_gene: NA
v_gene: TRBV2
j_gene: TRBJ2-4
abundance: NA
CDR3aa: CASSVGQGSYIAKNIQYF
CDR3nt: TGTGCCAGCAGTGTCGGGCAGGGCTCTTACATAGCCAAAAACATTCAGTACTTC

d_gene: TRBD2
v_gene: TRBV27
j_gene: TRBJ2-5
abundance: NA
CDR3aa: CASSSLRGLAGGETQYF
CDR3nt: TGTGCCAGCAGTTCGTTAAGGGGACTAGCGGGAGGAGAGACCCAGTACTTC

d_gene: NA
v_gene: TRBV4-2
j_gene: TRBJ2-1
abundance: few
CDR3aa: CASSQPIGRMSSYNEQFF
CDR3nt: TGTGCCAGCAGCCAACCCATCGGCAGGATGAGCTCCTACAATGAGCAGTTCTTC

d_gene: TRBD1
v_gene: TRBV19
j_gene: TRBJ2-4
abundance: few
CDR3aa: CASSTQGANIQYF
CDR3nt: TGTGCCAGTAGTACACAGGGGGCAAACATTCAGTACTTC

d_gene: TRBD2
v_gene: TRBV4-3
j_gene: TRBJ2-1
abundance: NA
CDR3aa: CASSSRQAGASYNEQFF
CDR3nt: TGCGCCAGCAGCTCACGGCAAGCGGGAGCTTCCTACAATGAGCAGTTCTTC

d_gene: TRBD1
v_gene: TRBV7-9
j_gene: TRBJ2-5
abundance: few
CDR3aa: CASSTGQATKETQYF
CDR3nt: TGTGCCAGCAGCACAGGACAGGCCACTAAAGAGACCCAGTACTTC

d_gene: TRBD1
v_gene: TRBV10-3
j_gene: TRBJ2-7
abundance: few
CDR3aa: CAISRRQGTEQYF
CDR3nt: TGTGCCATCAGTCGAAGACAGGGGACCGAGCAGTACTTC

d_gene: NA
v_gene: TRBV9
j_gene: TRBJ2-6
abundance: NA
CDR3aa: CASSSTGGKGGANVLTF
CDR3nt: TGTGCCAGCAGCTCAACAGGCGGGAAGGGTGGGGCCAACGTCCTGACTTTC

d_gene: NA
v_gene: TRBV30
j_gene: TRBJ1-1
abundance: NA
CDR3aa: CAWTWGGDAFF
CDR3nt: TGTGCCTGGACCTGGGGGGGGGACGCTTTCTTT

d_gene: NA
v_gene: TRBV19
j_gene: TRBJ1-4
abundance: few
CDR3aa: CASSLNEKLFF
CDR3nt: TGTGCCAGTAGTCTTAATGAAAAACTGTTTTTT

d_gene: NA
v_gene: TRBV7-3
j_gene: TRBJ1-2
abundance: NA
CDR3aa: CASSLGDGSMQGYTF
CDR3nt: TGTGCCAGCAGCTTAGGAGACGGGTCTATGCAAGGCTACACCTTC

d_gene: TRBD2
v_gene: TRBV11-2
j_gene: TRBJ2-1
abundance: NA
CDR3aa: CASSPPGHLAGGSNEQFF
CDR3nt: TGTGCCAGCAGCCCCCCCGGGCACCTAGCGGGAGGTTCTAATGAGCAGTTCTTC

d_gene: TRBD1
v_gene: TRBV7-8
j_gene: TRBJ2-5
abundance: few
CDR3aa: CASSAGTGGAETQYF
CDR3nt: TGTGCCAGCAGCGCCGGGACAGGGGGTGCGGAGACCCAGTACTTC

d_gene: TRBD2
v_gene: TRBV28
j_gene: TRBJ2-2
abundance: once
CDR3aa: CASRDYVNTGELFF
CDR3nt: TGTGCCAGCCGGGACTACGTTAACACCGGGGAGCTGTTTTTT

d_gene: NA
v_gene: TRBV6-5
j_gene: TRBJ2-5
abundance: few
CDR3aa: CASSGTGGALETQYF
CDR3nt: TGTGCCAGCAGTGGAACAGGGGGGGCCTTGGAGACCCAGTACTTC

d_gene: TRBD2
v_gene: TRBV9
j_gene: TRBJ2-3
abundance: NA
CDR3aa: CASSEGGRPDTQYF
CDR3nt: TGTGCCAGCAGCGAAGGCGGGAGACCTGATACGCAGTATTTT

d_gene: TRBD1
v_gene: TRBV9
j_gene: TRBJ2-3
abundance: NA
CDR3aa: CASSVVAQGADTQYF
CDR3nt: TGTGCCAGCAGCGTAGTGGCACAGGGGGCAGATACGCAGTATTTT

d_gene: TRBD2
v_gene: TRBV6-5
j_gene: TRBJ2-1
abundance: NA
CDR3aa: CASSYDPSGSYNEQFF
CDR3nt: TGTGCCAGCAGTTACGATCCTAGCGGGAGCTACAATGAGCAGTTCTTC

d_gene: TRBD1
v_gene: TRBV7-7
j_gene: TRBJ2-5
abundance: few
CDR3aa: CASSLVGTGQETQYF
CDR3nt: TGTGCCAGCAGCTTAGTCGGGACAGGGCAAGAGACCCAGTACTTC

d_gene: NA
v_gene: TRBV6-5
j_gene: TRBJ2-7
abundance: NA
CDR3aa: CASSYSTAGETDEQYF
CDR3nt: TGTGCCAGCAGTTACTCGACGGCAGGGGAGACGGACGAGCAGTACTTC

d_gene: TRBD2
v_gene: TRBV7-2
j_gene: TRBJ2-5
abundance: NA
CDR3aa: CAEGGGGAVETQYF
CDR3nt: TGTGCCGAGGGCGGCGGGGGGGCCGTAGAGACCCAGTACTTC

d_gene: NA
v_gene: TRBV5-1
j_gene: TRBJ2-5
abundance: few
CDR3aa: CASSFSGGREETQYF
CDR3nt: TGCGCCAGCAGCTTCTCAGGCGGGCGGGAAGAGACCCAGTACTTC

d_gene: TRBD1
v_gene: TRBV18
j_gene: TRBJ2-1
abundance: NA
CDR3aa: CASSRLTGTVYNEQFF
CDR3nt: TGTGCCAGCTCACGACTAACCGGGACAGTTTACAATGAGCAGTTCTTC

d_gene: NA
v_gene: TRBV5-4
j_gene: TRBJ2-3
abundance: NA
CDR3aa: CASSQETAGLRDTQYF
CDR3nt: TGTGCCAGCAGCCAGGAAACCGCGGGGCTGAGGGATACGCAGTATTTT

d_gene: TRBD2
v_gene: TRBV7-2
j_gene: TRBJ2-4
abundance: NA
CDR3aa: CASSTASGLAGVNIQYF
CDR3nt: TGTGCCAGCAGCACTGCCTCCGGACTAGCGGGAGTGAACATTCAGTACTTC

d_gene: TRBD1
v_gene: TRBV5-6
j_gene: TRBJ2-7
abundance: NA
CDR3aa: CASSLSSGRGSAYEQYF
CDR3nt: TGTGCCAGCAGCTTAAGTTCGGGCAGGGGGTCTGCGTACGAGCAGTACTTC

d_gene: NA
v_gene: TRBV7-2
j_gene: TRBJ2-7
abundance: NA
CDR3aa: CASSLSEQYF
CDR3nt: TGTGCCAGCAGCCTCTCCGAGCAGTACTTC

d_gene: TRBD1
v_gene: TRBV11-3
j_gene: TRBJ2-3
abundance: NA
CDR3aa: CASSLGDRVFSTDTQYF
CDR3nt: TGTGCCAGCAGCTTAGGGGACAGGGTATTTAGCACAGATACGCAGTATTTT

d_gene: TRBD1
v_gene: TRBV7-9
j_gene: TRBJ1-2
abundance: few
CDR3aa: CASSLLPGQGFGYTF
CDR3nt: TGTGCCAGCAGCTTGCTACCGGGACAGGGTTTTGGCTACACCTTC

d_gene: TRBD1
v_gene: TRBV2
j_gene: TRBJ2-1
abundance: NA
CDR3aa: CASGQVPFSSYNEQFF
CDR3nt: TGTGCCAGCGGACAGGTTCCCTTCAGCTCCTACAATGAGCAGTTCTTC

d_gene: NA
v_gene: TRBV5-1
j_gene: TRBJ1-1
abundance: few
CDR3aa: CASSLQVSHGAGRTEAFF
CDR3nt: TGCGCCAGCAGCTTGCAGGTCAGCCACGGGGCAGGGAGGACTGAAGCTTTCTTT

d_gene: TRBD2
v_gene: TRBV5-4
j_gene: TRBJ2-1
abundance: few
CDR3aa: CASRKGLAGVYYNEQFF
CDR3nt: TGTGCCAGCAGGAAGGGACTAGCGGGGGTATACTACAATGAGCAGTTCTTC

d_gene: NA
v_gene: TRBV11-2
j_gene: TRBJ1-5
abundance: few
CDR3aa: CASSGQGLNQPQHF
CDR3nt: TGTGCCAGCAGCGGTCAGGGTTTGAATCAGCCCCAGCATTTT

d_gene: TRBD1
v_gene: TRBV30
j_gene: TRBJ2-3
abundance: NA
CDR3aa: CAWSQLRGPLDTQYF
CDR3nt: TGTGCCTGGAGCCAGCTTAGGGGGCCCCTCGATACGCAGTATTTT

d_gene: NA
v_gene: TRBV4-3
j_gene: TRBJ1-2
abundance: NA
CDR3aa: CASSQEQAYGYTF
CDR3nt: TGCGCCAGCAGCCAAGAGCAGGCCTATGGCTACACCTTC